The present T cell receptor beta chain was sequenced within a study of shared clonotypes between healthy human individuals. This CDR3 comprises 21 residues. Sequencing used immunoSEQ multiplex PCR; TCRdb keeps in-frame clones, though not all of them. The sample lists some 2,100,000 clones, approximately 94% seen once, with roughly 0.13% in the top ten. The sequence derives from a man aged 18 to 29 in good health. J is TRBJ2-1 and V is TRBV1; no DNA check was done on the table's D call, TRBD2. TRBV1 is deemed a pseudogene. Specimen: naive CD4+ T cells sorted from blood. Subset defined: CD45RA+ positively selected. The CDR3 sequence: CTSSQDGPARRTRSSYNEQFF. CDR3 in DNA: TGCACCAGCAGCCAAGACGGACCCGCGAGGAGGACCCGGAGCTCCTACAATGAGCAGTTCTTC.